A single sample gave rise to the 4 T cell receptor beta chains below, sequenced in a study of T cells in Graves' hyperthyroidism and ophthalmopathy. The CDR3 regions of TCR beta were amplified from RNA transcripts. An initial round of RT-PCR targeting the TCR CDR3 relied on the HTBI primer set. TCRdb called the multiplex PCR reads again in MiXCR, with one record for every CDR3 protein. The sample includes 700,000 or so distinct CDR3 sequences, over 15% of them seen just once. The sample taken for sequencing was blood. The receptor source for this set is a man aged 18 to 29 with Graves' hyperthyroidism.

Many counts were recorded for this clonotype. The chain employs TRBV12-3 or TRBV12-4 and TRBJ2-5; 8 positions agree with TRBD1. The trim removed 8 bases at V and 5 bases at J, leaving 13 bases unmatched. The CDR3 consists of 15 residues. CDR3 loop: CASQPQGALRETQYF. DNA of the CDR3: TGTGCCAGCCAACCGCAGGGGGCGCTTCGGGAGACCCAGTACTTC.

This clonotype was counted at least ten times. The V and J genes are TRBV24-1 and TRBJ2-3, with D possibly TRBD2 on 5 matching bases. The V end was cut by 7 bases, the J end by 5 bases, with 12 bases between. CDR1 KGHDR and CDR2 SFDVKD come from the germline V gene. The CDR3 loop spans 13 amino acids. CDR3 bases: TGTGCCACCAGGACGGGGTGGGGAGATACGCAGTATTTT. This sequence encodes CATRTGWGDTQYF.

V gene TRBV20-1 combines with J gene TRBJ1-4, with D perhaps matching TRBD1 (5 bases). The V gene lost 4 bases and the J gene lost 0 bases, with 12 bases spanning the gap. The germline gives CDR1 DFQATT, CDR2 SNEGSKA (reference sequence). This CDR3 comprises 15 residues. As DNA, the CDR3 is TGCAGTGCTATAAACCAGGGCGCAACTAATGAAAAACTGTTTTTT. Translation gives CSAINQGATNEKLFF.

This clonotype was seen more than once but under ten times. The chain carries TRBV9 and TRBJ2-7, with TRBD2 matching over 11 bases. The germline CDR1 and CDR2 sequences are SGDLS and YYNGEE. The CDR3 is made up of 16 amino acids. V shed 4 bases and J 5 bases; nucleotides not matched to a gene: 11. The CDR3 spells CASSPSRTSGSDEQYF. In nucleotides, the CDR3 is TGTGCCAGCAGCCCCTCCCGAACTAGCGGGAGTGACGAGCAGTACTTC. Supplemented by reference TRBV9 and TRBJ2-7, the full variable domain reads DSGVTQTPKHLITATGQRVTLRCSPRSGDLSVYWYQQSLDQGLQFLIQYYNGEERAKGNILERFSAQQFPDLHSELNLSSLELGDSALYFCASSPSRTSGSDEQYFGPGTRLTVT.